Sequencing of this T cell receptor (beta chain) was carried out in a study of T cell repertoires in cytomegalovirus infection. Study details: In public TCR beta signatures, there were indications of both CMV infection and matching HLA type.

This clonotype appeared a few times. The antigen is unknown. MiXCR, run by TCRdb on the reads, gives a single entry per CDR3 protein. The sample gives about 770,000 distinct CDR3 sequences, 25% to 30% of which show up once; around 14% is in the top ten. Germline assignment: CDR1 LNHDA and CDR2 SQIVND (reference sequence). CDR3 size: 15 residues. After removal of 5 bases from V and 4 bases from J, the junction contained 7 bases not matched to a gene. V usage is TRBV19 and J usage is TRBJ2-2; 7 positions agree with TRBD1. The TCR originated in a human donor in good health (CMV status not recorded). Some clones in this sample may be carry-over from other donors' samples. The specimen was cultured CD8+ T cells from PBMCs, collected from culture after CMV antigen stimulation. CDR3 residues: CASSPGQTITGELFF. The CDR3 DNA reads TGTGCCAGTAGTCCGGGACAGACTATCACCGGGGAGCTGTTTTTT.